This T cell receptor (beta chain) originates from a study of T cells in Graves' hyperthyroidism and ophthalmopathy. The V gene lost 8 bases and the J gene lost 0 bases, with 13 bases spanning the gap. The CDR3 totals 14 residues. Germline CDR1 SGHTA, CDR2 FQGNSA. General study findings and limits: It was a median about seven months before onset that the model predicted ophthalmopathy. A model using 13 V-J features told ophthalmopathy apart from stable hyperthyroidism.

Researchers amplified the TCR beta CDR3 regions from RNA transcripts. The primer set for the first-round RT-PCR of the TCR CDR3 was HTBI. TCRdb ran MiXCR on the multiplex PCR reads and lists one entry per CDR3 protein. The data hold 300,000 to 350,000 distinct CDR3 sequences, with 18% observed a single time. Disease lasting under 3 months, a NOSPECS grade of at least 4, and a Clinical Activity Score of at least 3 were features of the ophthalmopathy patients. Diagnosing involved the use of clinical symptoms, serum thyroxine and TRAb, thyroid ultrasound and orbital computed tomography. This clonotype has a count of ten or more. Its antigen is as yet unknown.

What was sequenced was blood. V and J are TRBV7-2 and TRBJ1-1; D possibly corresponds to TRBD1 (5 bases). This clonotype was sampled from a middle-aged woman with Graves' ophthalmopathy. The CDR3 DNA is TGTGCCAGCGGGACTCCCTGGGTGAACACTGAAGCTTTCTTT. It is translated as CASGTPWVNTEAFF. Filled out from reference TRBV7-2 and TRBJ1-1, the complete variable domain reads GAGVSQSPSNKVTEKGKDVELRCDPISGHTALYWYRQSLGQGLEFLIYFQGNSAPDKSGLPSDRFSAERTGGSVSTLTIQRTQQEDSAVYLCASGTPWVNTEAFFGQGTRLTVV.